Listed below are T cell receptor beta chains from one sample, sequenced in a study of STAT5B mutations in CD4+ large granular lymphocyte leukemia. Assay used: immunoSEQ multiplex PCR; TCRdb lists only in-frame clones, some missing. The table lists tens of thousands of clones, 74% of them singletons. Sequencing was performed on CD4+ T cells from blood buffy coats. These receptors all come from a human donor in good health. Both conserved end residues are part of each CDR3. D genes are given only for firm matches. Where a row states a size, it is once, few, many or the class of an expanded clone; other rows omit it.

NA	TRBV2	NA	TRBJ1-2	CASKAPRKNGNYGYTF	TGTGCCAGCAAAGCCCCCCGGAAGAATGGGAACTATGGCTACACCTTC
NA	TRBV18	NA	TRBJ1-5	CASSPTTVRNQPQHF	TGTGCCAGCTCACCAACTACAGTTAGAAATCAGCCCCAGCATTTT
NA	TRBV5-1	NA	TRBJ2-5	CASSLQREWETQYF	TGCGCCAGCAGCCTCCAACGGGAGTGGGAGACCCAGTACTTC
TRBD1	TRBV4-2	NA	TRBJ2-6	CASSPRQGPSGANVLTF	TGTGCCAGCAGCCCCCGACAGGGGCCCTCTGGGGCCAACGTCCTGACTTTC
NA	TRBV15	NA	TRBJ2-1	CATSPLDPLNEQFF	TGTGCCACCAGTCCACTAGATCCCCTAAATGAGCAGTTCTTC
NA	TRBV27	NA	TRBJ2-3	CASKLDSTDTQYF	TGTGCCAGCAAACTAGACTCCACAGATACGCAGTATTTT
TRBD1	TRBV28	few	TRBJ1-5	CASTSGQGGQPQHF	TGTGCCAGCACATCGGGACAGGGTGGCCAGCCCCAGCATTTT
NA	TRBV11-2	NA	TRBJ2-3	CASSPLHSTDTQYF	TGTGCCAGCAGCCCGCTACATAGCACAGATACGCAGTATTTT
NA	TRBV28	NA	TRBJ1-1	CASSPQGEGNTEAFF	TGTGCCAGCAGTCCGCAGGGAGAGGGAAACACTGAAGCTTTCTTT
NA	TRBV19	NA	TRBJ2-7	CASSINPDSSYEQYF	TGTGCCAGTAGTATAAACCCGGACAGCTCCTACGAGCAGTACTTC
NA	TRBV4-1	once	TRBJ2-2	CASSPRAGLPGELFF	TGCGCCAGCAGTCCAAGGGCAGGGTTGCCCGGGGAGCTGTTTTTT
NA	TRBV4-2	NA	TRBJ2-3	CASSQDVAAKNTDTQYF	TGTGCCAGCAGCCAAGATGTCGCGGCAAAAAACACAGATACGCAGTATTTT
NA	TRBV11-2	NA	TRBJ2-6	CASNPTVDGANVLTF	TGTGCCAGCAACCCGACGGTGGACGGGGCCAACGTCCTGACTTTC
NA	TRBV18	NA	TRBJ1-4	CASSPLMGANEKLFF	TGTGCCAGCTCACCACTGATGGGGGCTAATGAAAAACTGTTTTTT